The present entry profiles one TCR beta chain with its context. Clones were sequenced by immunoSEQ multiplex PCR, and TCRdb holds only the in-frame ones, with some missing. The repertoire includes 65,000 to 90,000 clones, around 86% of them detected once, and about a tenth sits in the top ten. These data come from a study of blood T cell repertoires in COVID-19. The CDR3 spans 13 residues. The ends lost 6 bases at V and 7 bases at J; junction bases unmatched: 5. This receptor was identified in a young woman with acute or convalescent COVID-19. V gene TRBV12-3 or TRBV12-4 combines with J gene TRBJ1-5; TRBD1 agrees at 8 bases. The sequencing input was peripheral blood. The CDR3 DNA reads TGTGCCAGCAGCTCGGACAGGGAGCAGCCCCAGCATTTT. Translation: CASSSDREQPQHF.